One and the same sample provided the 2 T cell receptor beta chains below, sequenced in a study of blood T cell repertoires in COVID-19. Assay used: immunoSEQ multiplex PCR; TCRdb lists only in-frame clones, some missing. The profile covers tens of thousands of clones, with 75% to 90% appearing a single time and around 2.7% taken by the ten largest. Sequencing was carried out using peripheral blood. Receptors originate from a man aged 80 or over with acute or convalescent COVID-19.

The V gene is TRBV7-8, the J gene TRBJ1-1; D ambiguous. The CDR3 is 15 amino acids. Germline V gives CDR1 SGHVS, CDR2 FQNEAQ. V lost 0 bases and J 3 bases, leaving 11 bases between the germline ends. CDR3 DNA sequence: TGTGCCAGCAGCTTAGCTTTCCAGGAGGACACTGAAGCTTTCTTT. This translates into CASSLAFQEDTEAFF.

The chain recombines TRBV5-1 with TRBJ1-2; a possible D gene is TRBD1 (6 bases). The CDR3 spans 13 residues. Trimming took off 4 bases at V and 5 bases at J, with 12 bases between the two ends. Per the germline V gene, CDR1 is SGHRS and CDR2 is YFSETQ. CDR3 sequence: CASSTSGTYGYTF. The CDR3 bases are TGCGCCAGCAGCACTTCCGGGACATATGGCTACACCTTC.